The next 10 T cell receptor beta chains were all read from a single sample in a study of T-cell memory formation after mild COVID-19. TCRdb re-analysed the 5' RACE reads in MiXCR, keeping a single row per CDR3 protein. This table holds some 440,000 distinct CDR3 sequences, 25% found once. Sequencing was done on a sample of PBMCs or a T cell subset sorted from them (not recorded which). The receptors were sampled from an adult woman who had mild COVID-19 (a few samples of this study predate the infection). Cell type and time point are not known.

The rearrangement joins TRBV18 to TRBJ2-7, with D unclear. The CDR3 sequence is 15 residues long. V was shortened by 3 bases and J by 2 bases, with 14 bases between the two germline ends. Germline-derived CDR1 and CDR2 are KGHSH and LQKENI. Here the CDR3 reads CASSPSSQATYEQYF. Written as DNA, the CDR3 is TGTGCCAGCTCACCGTCTAGTCAGGCTACCTACGAGCAGTACTTC.

In the case of this clonotype: Its ends do not fully match the called genes, so a read error is possible. The chain carries TRBV7-4 and TRBJ2-3; D unresolved. The CDR3 consists of 13 residues. Germline values: CDR1 SGHVT, CDR2 SQSDAQ. CDR3 in DNA: TGTGCCTCCAGCCAGCTTAGCACACATACGCAGGATTTT. This codes for CASSQLSTHTQDF.

The CDR3 loop reads CSATGFRFYEQYF. DNA for the CDR3: TGCAGTGCTACTGGGTTTCGGTTCTACGAGCAGTACTTC. The rearrangement uses TRBV20-1 and TRBJ2-7; D is uncertain. Germline CDR1 reads DFQATT; CDR2 reads SNEGSKA (reference sequence). The germline V and J ends were trimmed by 4 bases and 3 bases, with 13 bases remaining between them. This CDR3 region has 13 residues.

This chain links TRBV10-3 with TRBJ2-5; possible D gene TRBD2, 6 bases. V lost 8 bases and J 0 bases, leaving 7 bases between the germline ends. Germline loops: CDR1 ENHRY, CDR2 SYGVKD. The CDR3 runs to 12 residues. The CDR3 loop is CAIGGNQETQYF. The DNA of the CDR3 is TGTGCCATCGGGGGGAACCAAGAGACCCAGTACTTC.

This CDR3 is CASSYSNGRGVTEAFF. In DNA form, the CDR3 reads TGTGCCAGCAGTTACTCGAATGGCAGGGGGGTCACTGAAGCTTTCTTT. This chain connects TRBV6-5 to TRBJ1-1; 7 bases match TRBD1. The CDR3 is made up of 16 amino acids. Germline V gene sequence: CDR1 MNHEY, CDR2 SVGAGI. The V gene end was trimmed by 0 bases and the J gene end by 4 bases; junction bases not matched to a gene: 8.

The chain employs TRBV6-2 or TRBV6-3 and TRBJ2-3; 9 bases are shared with TRBD1. The CDR3 is 16 residues long. Germline V gives CDR1 MNHEY, CDR2 SVGEGT. With 8 bases clipped from V and 4 bases from J, the junction kept 13 bases outside the gene matches. Here the CDR3 reads CASSFDLTGGSDTQYF. The CDR3, as DNA: TGTGCCAGCTCGTTCGACCTTACAGGGGGCTCAGATACGCAGTATTTT.

This chain links TRBV12-3 or TRBV12-4 with TRBJ1-6; 9 bases map to TRBD1. V was clipped by 5 bases and J by 4 bases; unmatched bases: 6. The CDR3 loop spans 16 amino acids. The CDR3 spells CASSRRDRVYNSPLHF. Written as DNA, the CDR3 is TGTGCCAGCAGTAGAAGGGACAGGGTGTATAATTCACCCCTCCACTTT.

This clonotype was seen more than once but under ten times. The rearrangement joins TRBV24-1 to TRBJ2-3, with D perhaps TRBD1 (6 bases). The V and J ends lost 3 bases and 3 bases respectively, with 15 bases between them. CDR1 and CDR2 (germline): KGHDR, SFDVKD. The CDR3 is 16 amino acids. The CDR3 bases are TGTGCCACCAGTGATCCCCGGACAGTAATTACAGATACGCAGTATTTT. Translating gives CATSDPRTVITDTQYF.

This chain joins TRBV5-6 and TRBJ2-5; D is perhaps TRBD2 (6 bases). This CDR3 has 16 amino acids. Trimming cost V 5 bases and J 5 bases, with 22 bases left between them. Germline V gives CDR1 SGHDT, CDR2 YYEEEE. The CDR3 spells CASSFTGGTYWETQYF. The CDR3 bases are TGTGCCAGCAGTTTCACCGGCGGGACCTACTGGGAGACCCAGTACTTC. The full variable domain, its missing parts supplied by reference TRBV5-6 and TRBJ2-5, is DAGVTQSPTHLIKTRGQQVTLRCSPKSGHDTVSWYQQALGQGPQFIFQYYEEEERQRGNFPDRFSGHQFPNYSSELNVNALLLGDSALYLCASSFTGGTYWETQYFGPGTRLLVL.

The table lists this clonotype with many counts. This chain connects TRBV5-5 to TRBJ2-7; TRBD1 matches 7 bases. Looked up from germline, CDR1 is SGHKS and CDR2 is YYEKEE (reference sequence). The CDR3 contains 15 residues. With V trimmed by 5 bases and J by 0 bases, 8 bases remained unmatched. CDR3 residues: CASSSRGPISYEQYF. The CDR3 coding sequence is TGTGCCAGCAGTTCTAGGGGGCCTATCTCCTACGAGCAGTACTTC.